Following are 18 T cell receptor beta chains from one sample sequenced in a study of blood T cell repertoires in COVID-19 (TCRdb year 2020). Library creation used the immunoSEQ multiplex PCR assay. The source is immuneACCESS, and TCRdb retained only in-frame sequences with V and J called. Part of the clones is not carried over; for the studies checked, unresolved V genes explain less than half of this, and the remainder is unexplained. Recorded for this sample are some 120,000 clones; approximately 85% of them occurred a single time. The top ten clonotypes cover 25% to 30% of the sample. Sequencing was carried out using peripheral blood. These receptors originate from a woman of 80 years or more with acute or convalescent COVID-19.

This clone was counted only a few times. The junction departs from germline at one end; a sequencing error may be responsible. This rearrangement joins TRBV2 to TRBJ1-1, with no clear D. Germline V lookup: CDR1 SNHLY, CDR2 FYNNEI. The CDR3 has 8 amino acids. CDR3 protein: CASSVDNF. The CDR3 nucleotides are TGTGCCAGCAGTGTAGACAATTTT.

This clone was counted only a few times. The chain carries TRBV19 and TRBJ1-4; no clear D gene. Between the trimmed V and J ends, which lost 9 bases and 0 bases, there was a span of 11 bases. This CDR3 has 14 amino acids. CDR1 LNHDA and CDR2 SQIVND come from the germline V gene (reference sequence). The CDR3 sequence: CASSGSATNEKLFF. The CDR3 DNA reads TGTGCCAGCTCCGGGAGTGCAACTAATGAAAAACTGTTTTTT.

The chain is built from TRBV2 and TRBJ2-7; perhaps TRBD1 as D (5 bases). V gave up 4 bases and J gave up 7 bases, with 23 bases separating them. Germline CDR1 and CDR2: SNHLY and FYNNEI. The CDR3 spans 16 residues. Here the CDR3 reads CASSAIKYRWLGEQYV. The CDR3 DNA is TGTGCCAGCAGTGCCATAAAGTACAGGTGGCTCGGGGAGCAGTACGTC.

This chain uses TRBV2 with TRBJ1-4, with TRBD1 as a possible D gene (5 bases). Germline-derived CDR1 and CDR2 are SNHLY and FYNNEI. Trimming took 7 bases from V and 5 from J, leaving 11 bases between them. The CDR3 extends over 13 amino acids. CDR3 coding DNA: TGTGCCAGCAAGCGGGACCGGAATGAAAAACTGTTTTTT. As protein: CASKRDRNEKLFF.

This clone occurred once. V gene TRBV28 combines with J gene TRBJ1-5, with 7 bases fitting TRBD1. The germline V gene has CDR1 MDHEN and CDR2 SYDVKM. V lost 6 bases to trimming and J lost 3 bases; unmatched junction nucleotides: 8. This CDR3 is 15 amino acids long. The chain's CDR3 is CASRIRGRFNQPQHF. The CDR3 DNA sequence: TGTGCCAGCAGAATAAGGGGGCGTTTCAATCAGCCCCAGCATTTT.

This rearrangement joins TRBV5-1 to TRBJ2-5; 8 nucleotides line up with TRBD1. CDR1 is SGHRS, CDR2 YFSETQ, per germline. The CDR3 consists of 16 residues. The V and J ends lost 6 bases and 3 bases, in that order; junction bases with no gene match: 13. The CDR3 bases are TGCGCCAGCACCTCAAGGCCTCAGGGGGCTAAAGAGACCCAGTACTTC. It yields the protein CASTSRPQGAKETQYF. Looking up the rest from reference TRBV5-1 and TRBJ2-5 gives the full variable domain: KAGVTQTPRYLIKTRGQQVTLSCSPISGHRSVSWYQQTPGQGLQFLFEYFSETQRNKGNFPGRFSGRQFSNSRSEMNVSTLELGDSALYLCASTSRPQGAKETQYFGPGTRLLVL.

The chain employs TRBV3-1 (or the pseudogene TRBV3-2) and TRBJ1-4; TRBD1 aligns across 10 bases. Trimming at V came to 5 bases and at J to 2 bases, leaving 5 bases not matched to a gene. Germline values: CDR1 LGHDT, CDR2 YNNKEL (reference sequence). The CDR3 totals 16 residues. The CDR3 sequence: CASSGDRGWTNEKLFF. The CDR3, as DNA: TGTGCCAGCAGCGGGGACAGGGGTTGGACTAATGAAAAACTGTTTTTT.

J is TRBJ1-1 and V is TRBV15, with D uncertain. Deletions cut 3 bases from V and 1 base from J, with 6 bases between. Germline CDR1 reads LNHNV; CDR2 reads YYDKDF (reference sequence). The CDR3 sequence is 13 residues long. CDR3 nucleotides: TGTGCCACCAGCAGGCCCAGGAACACTGAAGCTTTCTTT. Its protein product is CATSRPRNTEAFF. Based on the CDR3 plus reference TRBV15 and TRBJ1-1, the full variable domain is DAMVIQNPRYQVTQFGKPVTLSCSQTLNHNVMYWYQQKSSQAPKLLFHYYDKDFNNEADTPDNFQSRRPNTSFCFLDIRSPGLGDTAMYLCATSRPRNTEAFFGQGTRLTVV.

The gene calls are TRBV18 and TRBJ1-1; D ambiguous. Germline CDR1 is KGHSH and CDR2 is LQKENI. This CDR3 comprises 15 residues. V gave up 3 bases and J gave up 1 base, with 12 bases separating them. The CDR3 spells CASSPIIPGNTEAFF. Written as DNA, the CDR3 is TGTGCCAGCTCACCTATAATTCCGGGGAACACTGAAGCTTTCTTT.

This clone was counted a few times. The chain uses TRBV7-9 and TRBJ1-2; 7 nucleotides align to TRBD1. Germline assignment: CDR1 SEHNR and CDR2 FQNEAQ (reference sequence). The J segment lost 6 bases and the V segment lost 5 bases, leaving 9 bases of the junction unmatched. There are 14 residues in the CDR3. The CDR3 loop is CASSQLDRPNGYTF. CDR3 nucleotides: TGTGCCAGCAGCCAATTGGACAGGCCTAATGGCTACACCTTC.

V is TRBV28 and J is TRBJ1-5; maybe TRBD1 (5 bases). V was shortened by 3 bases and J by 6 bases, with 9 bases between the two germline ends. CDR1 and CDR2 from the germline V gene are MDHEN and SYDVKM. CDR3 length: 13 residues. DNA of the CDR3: TGTGCCAGCAGTTTCGGGGGGTCTCAGCCCCAGCATTTT. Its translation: CASSFGGSQPQHF.

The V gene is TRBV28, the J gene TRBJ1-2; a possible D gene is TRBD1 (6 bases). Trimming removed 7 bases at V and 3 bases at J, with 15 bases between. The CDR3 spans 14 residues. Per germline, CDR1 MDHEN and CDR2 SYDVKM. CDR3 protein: CASTDDPGDYGYTF. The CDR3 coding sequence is TGTGCCAGCACCGACGACCCAGGGGACTATGGCTACACCTTC.

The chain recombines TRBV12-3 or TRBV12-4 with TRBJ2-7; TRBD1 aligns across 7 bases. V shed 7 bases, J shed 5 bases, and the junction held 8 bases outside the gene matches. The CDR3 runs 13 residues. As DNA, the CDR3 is TGTGCCAGCAACACAGGGGTGACTAACGAGCAGTACTTC. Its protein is CASNTGVTNEQYF.

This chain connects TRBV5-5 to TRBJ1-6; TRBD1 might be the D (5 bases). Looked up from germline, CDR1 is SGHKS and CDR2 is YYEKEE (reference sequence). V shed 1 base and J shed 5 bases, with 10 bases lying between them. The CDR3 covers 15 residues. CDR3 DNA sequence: TGTGCCAGCAGCTTGTCAGGGCGAGATAATTCACCCCTCCACTTT. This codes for CASSLSGRDNSPLHF.

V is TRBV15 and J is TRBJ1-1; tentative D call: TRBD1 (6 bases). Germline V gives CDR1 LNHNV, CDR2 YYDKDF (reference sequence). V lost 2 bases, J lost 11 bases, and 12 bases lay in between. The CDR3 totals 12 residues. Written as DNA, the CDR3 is TGTGCCACCAGCAGACCTAGGGGGACGGCTTTCTTT. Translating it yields CATSRPRGTAFF.

The CDR3 DNA reads TGTGCCAGCAGAGCACCACAGGGCGAAAAGAACACCATATATTTT. Translated: CASRAPQGEKNTIYF. The J gene is TRBJ1-3, the V gene TRBV2; D might be TRBD1 (6 bases). The CDR3 consists of 15 residues. Germline CDR1 SNHLY, CDR2 FYNNEI. The V end was cut by 6 bases, the J end by 7 bases, with 19 bases between.

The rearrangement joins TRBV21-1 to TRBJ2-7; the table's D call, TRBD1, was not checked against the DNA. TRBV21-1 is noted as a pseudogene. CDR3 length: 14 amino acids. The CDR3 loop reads CASSPRTGAYEQYV. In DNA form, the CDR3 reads TGTGCCAGCAGCCCTCGGACAGGGGCCTACGAGCAGTACGTC.

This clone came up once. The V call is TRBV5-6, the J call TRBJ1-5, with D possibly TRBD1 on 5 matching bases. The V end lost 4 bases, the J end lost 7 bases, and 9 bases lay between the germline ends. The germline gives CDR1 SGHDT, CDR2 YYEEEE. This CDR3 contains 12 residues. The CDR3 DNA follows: TGTGCCAGCAGCGTCAGGGAACAGCCCCAGCATTTT. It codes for CASSVREQPQHF. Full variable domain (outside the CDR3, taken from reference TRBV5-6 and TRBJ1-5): DAGVTQSPTHLIKTRGQQVTLRCSPKSGHDTVSWYQQALGQGPQFIFQYYEEEERQRGNFPDRFSGHQFPNYSSELNVNALLLGDSALYLCASSVREQPQHFGDGTRLSIL.